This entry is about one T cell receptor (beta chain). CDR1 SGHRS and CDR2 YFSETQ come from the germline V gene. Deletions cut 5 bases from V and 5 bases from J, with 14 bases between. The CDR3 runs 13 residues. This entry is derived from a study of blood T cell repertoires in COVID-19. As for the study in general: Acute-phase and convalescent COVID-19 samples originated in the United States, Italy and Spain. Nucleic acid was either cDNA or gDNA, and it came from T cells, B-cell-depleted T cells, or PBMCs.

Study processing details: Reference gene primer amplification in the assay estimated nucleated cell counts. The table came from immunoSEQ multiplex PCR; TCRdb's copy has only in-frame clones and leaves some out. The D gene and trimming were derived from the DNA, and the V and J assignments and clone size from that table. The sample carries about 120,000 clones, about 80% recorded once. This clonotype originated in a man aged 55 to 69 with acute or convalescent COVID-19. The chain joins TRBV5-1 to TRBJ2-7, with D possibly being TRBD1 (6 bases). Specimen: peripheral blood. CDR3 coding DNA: TGCGCCAGCAGAGTGCCTGGGGGCCACGAGCAGTACTTC. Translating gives CASRVPGGHEQYF.